This T cell receptor beta chain is from a study of T cell repertoires in cytomegalovirus infection. Study results and caveats: Cumulative frequency of public TCR beta families picked out carriers of CMV plus the relevant HLA. Dominant in the ex vivo response were TCR beta clonotypes restricted by HLA-C and specific for CMV.

Concerning this clonotype itself: Its antigen is undetermined.

Each CDR3 protein is one row after TCRdb ran MiXCR on the reads. The sample lists fewer than 1,000,000 distinct CDR3 sequences, 31% occurring once. The CDR3 length is 14 residues. V was clipped by 5 bases and J by 6 bases, with 13 bases between them. Looked up from germline, CDR1 is SGHNT and CDR2 is YENEEA. Specimen: cultured CD8+ T cells from PBMCs, collected from culture after CMV antigen stimulation. J is TRBJ2-2 and V is TRBV11-3; D gene uncertain. This receptor was obtained from a human donor in good health (CMV status not recorded). Some clones in this sample may be carry-over from other donors' samples. CDR3 nucleotide sequence: TGTGCCAGCAGCCCAGACCCTTTTCCCGGGGAGCTGTTTTTT. Translating it yields CASSPDPFPGELFF.